The 31 T cell receptor beta chains below were found in one sample sequenced in a study of blood T cell repertoires in COVID-19. The table came from immunoSEQ multiplex PCR; TCRdb's copy has only in-frame clones and leaves some out. The sample holds some 68,000 clones, roughly nine tenths seen once. Sequenced: peripheral blood. The receptors stem from a man aged 45-65 years with active COVID-19.

The rearrangement joins TRBV24-1 to TRBJ1-3; no reliable D call. The V and J ends lost 3 bases and 0 bases respectively, with 17 bases between them. The CDR3 length is 18 residues. Germline CDR1 KGHDR, CDR2 SFDVKD. In DNA form, the CDR3 reads TGTGCCACCAGTGATCGGCCTAATGAGGGAAACTCTGGAAACACCATATATTTT. Protein sequence: CATSDRPNEGNSGNTIYF.

J is TRBJ1-2 and V is TRBV6-2 or TRBV6-3; 8 bases agree with TRBD1. Germline V lookup: CDR1 MNHEY, CDR2 SVGEGT. J gave up 2 bases and V 5 bases, and 7 bases lay outside the gene matches. The CDR3 covers 15 residues. The DNA for the CDR3 is TGTGCCAGCAGTCCCTGGGGGACAGGCAACTATGGCTACACCTTC. This translates into CASSPWGTGNYGYTF.

The chain couples TRBV3-1 (or the pseudogene TRBV3-2) to TRBJ2-4; TRBD2 matches at 8 bases. The CDR3 sequence is 18 residues long. V shed 1 base, J shed 0 bases, and the junction held 8 bases outside the gene matches. Germline V gene data show CDR1 as LGHDT and CDR2 as YNNKEL (reference sequence). The CDR3 spells CASSQGAREGLAKNIQYF. CDR3 DNA: TGTGCCAGCAGCCAAGGGGCTCGGGAGGGGCTAGCCAAAAACATTCAGTACTTC.

This clone turned up a few times. The chain uses TRBV6-5 and TRBJ2-7; D may be TRBD2 (5 bases). The CDR3 length is 11 residues. Deletions cut 0 bases from V and 9 bases from J, with 6 bases between. CDR1 is MNHEY, CDR2 SVGAGI, per germline. The CDR3 DNA follows: TGTGCCAGCAGTTACTCGGGGAGGCAGTACTTC. Its translation is CASSYSGRQYF.

The chain combines TRBV5-1 with TRBJ2-2; perhaps TRBD1 as D (5 bases). Germline CDR1 is SGHRS and CDR2 is YFSETQ. The CDR3 is 15 amino acids. Trimming left V 1 base short and J 5 bases short, with 12 bases between. This CDR3 reads CASSLTRVKTGELFF. The CDR3 DNA follows: TGCGCCAGCAGCTTGACCAGGGTAAAGACCGGGGAGCTGTTTTTT.

The chain carries TRBV2 and TRBJ1-1, with D possibly matching TRBD1 (6 bases). The germline V gene has CDR1 SNHLY and CDR2 FYNNEI. Trimming cost V 5 bases and J 4 bases, with 14 bases left between them. CDR3 length: 14 amino acids. CDR3 nucleotide sequence: TGTGCCAGCAGTCCAGCCCAGGGGTTCACTGAAGCTTTCTTT. Its translation: CASSPAQGFTEAFF. Filled out from reference TRBV2 and TRBJ1-1, the complete variable domain reads EPEVTQTPSHQVTQMGQEVILRCVPISNHLYFYWYRQILGQKVEFLVSFYNNEISEKSEIFDDQFSVERPDGSNFTLKIRSTKLEDSAMYFCASSPAQGFTEAFFGQGTRLTVV.

DNA for the CDR3: TGCAGCGTTGGGCGACAGGCGGATCAGCCCCAGCATTTT. This sequence encodes CSVGRQADQPQHF. The chain couples TRBV29-1 to TRBJ1-5; tentatively, D is TRBD1 (6 bases). V lost 4 bases to trimming and J lost 5 bases, with 12 bases between them. Germline V lookup: CDR1 SQVTM, CDR2 ANQGSEA. CDR3 length equals 13 residues.

The V call is TRBV15, the J call TRBJ1-2, with D possibly matching TRBD1 (6 bases). Germline assignment: CDR1 LNHNV and CDR2 YYDKDF (reference sequence). Trimming took 0 bases from V and 7 from J, leaving 12 bases between them. This CDR3 spans 14 amino acids. The CDR3 loop reads CATSREGGALGYTF. CDR3 sequence (DNA): TGTGCCACCAGCAGAGAGGGGGGGGCCCTTGGCTACACCTTC.

This clone appeared a single time. V is TRBV7-2 and J is TRBJ2-7; TRBD1 might be the D (6 bases). Deletions cut 1 base from V and 6 bases from J, with 19 bases between. The CDR3 spans 16 residues. The germline gives CDR1 SGHTA, CDR2 FQGNSA. CDR3 sequence (DNA): TGTGCCAGCAGCTTAGTGTACCCAATTAACAGGGTCGAGCAGTACTTC. Amino acid sequence: CASSLVYPINRVEQYF.

The chain carries TRBV4-2 and TRBJ2-3, with D uncertain. Per the germline V gene, CDR1 is LGHNA and CDR2 is YNFKEQ. CDR3 length equals 16 residues. Between the trimmed V and J ends, which lost 0 bases and 3 bases, there was a span of 13 bases. CDR3 region: CASSQEGQQKTDTQYF. In DNA form, the CDR3 reads TGTGCCAGCAGCCAAGAAGGCCAACAGAAAACAGATACGCAGTATTTT.

The rearrangement links TRBV11-3 to TRBJ2-5; 11 bases fit TRBD2. V dropped 5 bases and J dropped 0; count of bases not matched to a gene: 5. Germline V lookup: CDR1 SGHNT, CDR2 YENEEA. CDR3 length equals 16 residues. Here the CDR3 DNA reads TGTGCCAGCAGCCCCCGGACTAGCGGGTACCAAGAGACCCAGTACTTC. It codes for CASSPRTSGYQETQYF.

The genes are TRBV9 and TRBJ2-2, with 7 bases aligning to TRBD2. CDR3 size: 15 residues. Germline V CDR1 and CDR2: SGDLS, YYNGEE. V dropped 4 bases and J dropped 4; count of bases not matched to a gene: 7. In nucleotides, the CDR3 is TGTGCCAGCAGCCCTCAGACGGGGGGCACCGGGGAGCTGTTTTTT. Amino acids: CASSPQTGGTGELFF.

The chain couples TRBV5-1 to TRBJ2-5; 10 bases are a match to TRBD2. Germline V gene data show CDR1 as SGHRS and CDR2 as YFSETQ. The V and J ends lost 4 bases and 6 bases, in that order; junction bases with no gene match: 3. CDR3 length: 13 residues. CDR3 region: CASSGTSEQTQYF. CDR3 bases: TGCGCCAGCAGCGGGACTAGCGAGCAGACCCAGTACTTC.

The sample holds one count of this clone. V usage is TRBV19 and J usage is TRBJ1-3; D gene unclear. V was cut by 5 bases and J by 0 bases, with 8 bases left in between. Per germline, CDR1 LNHDA and CDR2 SQIVND (reference sequence). The CDR3 sequence is 14 residues long. CDR3 DNA: TGTGCCAGTAGTCTCAGATCCTCTGGAAACACCATATATTTT. It codes for CASSLRSSGNTIYF.

This clone has just one count. The genes are TRBV21-1 and TRBJ1-2. TRBV21-1 is reported as a pseudogene. This CDR3 region has 14 residues. The CDR3 region has the DNA TGTGCCAGCAGCTTAAAGGGAGGTCTCTATGGCTACACCTTC. This translates into CASSLKGGLYGYTF.

V is TRBV28 and J is TRBJ1-2; D unresolved. V shed 4 bases and J shed 8 bases, with 8 bases lying between them. This CDR3 has 11 amino acids. The germline V gene has CDR1 MDHEN and CDR2 SYDVKM. The CDR3 protein is CASSSATGYTF. In nucleotides, the CDR3 is TGTGCCAGCAGTTCAGCGACCGGCTACACCTTC.

The J gene is TRBJ2-5, the V gene TRBV24-1; 9 bases match TRBD2. After removal of 5 bases from V and 4 bases from J, the junction contained 4 bases not matched to a gene. Germline-derived CDR1 and CDR2 are KGHDR and SFDVKD. The CDR3 is 14 amino acids. The CDR3 loop reads CATSVAGAGETQYF. The CDR3 DNA sequence: TGTGCCACCAGTGTAGCGGGAGCCGGAGAGACCCAGTACTTC.

This rearrangement joins TRBV27 to TRBJ1-2; no clear D. Germline assignment: CDR1 MNHEY and CDR2 SMNVEV (reference sequence). The CDR3 totals 16 residues. V lost 5 bases and J lost 3, with 19 bases in between. The CDR3 region has the DNA TGTGCCAGCAGTCCCGGAATCGGGAGCGTCGACTATGGCTACACCTTC. It yields the protein CASSPGIGSVDYGYTF.

The rearrangement links TRBV29-1 to TRBJ1-2; 7 nucleotides agree with TRBD1. Trimming at V came to 7 bases and at J to 4 bases, leaving 9 bases not matched to a gene. CDR1 and CDR2 from the germline V gene are SQVTM and ANQGSEA. This CDR3 has 13 residues. The CDR3 is CSALEGGSYGYTF. The DNA for the CDR3 is TGCAGCGCACTGGAAGGGGGCAGCTATGGCTACACCTTC.

This CDR3 reads CASSPYGQGEKLFF. The CDR3 nucleotides read TGTGCCAGCTCACCGTACGGACAGGGGGAAAAACTGTTTTTT. The chain recombines TRBV18 with TRBJ1-4; TRBD1 matches at 9 bases. Trimming removed 3 bases from V and 8 bases from J; junction bases left unmatched: 4. Germline CDR1 KGHSH, CDR2 LQKENI. This CDR3 is built from 14 residues.

The chain joins TRBV21-1 to TRBJ2-3; the table assigns TRBD2, which was not confirmed against the DNA. TRBV21-1 has pseudogene status. The CDR3 loop spans 15 amino acids. The DNA for the CDR3 is TGTGCGGGACTAGCGGGAGTGTATGGCACAGATACGCAGTATTTT. Translation: CAGLAGVYGTDTQYF.

This chain joins TRBV5-4 and TRBJ2-5, with 8 bases matching TRBD1. The V and J ends lost 8 bases and 6 bases, in that order; junction bases with no gene match: 15. Germline assignment: CDR1 SGHNT and CDR2 YYREEE (reference sequence). The CDR3 runs 15 residues. CDR3 loop: CARTVQGAGIQTQYF. The CDR3 DNA is TGTGCCAGAACGGTTCAGGGGGCTGGGATCCAGACCCAGTACTTC.

This clone appeared once. The gene calls are TRBV5-1 and TRBJ1-5, with D unclear. CDR3 length: 14 residues. Trimming removed 0 bases at V and 2 bases at J, with 6 bases between. Germline-derived CDR1 and CDR2 are SGHRS and YFSETQ. Here the CDR3 reads CASSLGSGNQPQHF. DNA for the CDR3: TGCGCCAGCAGCTTGGGTTCCGGCAATCAGCCCCAGCATTTT.

The chain employs TRBV3-1 (or the pseudogene TRBV3-2) and TRBJ2-4, with D possibly matching TRBD1 (5 bases). CDR1 is LGHDT, CDR2 YNNKEL, per germline (reference sequence). CDR3 length: 14 residues. Trimming stripped 4 bases from V and 0 bases from J, with 7 bases between. The CDR3 spells CASSPREAKNIQYF. The CDR3 DNA reads as TGTGCCAGCAGCCCCAGGGAAGCCAAAAACATTCAGTACTTC.

The chain carries TRBV6-1 and TRBJ1-4; TRBD1 aligns across 8 bases. With 0 bases clipped from V and 8 bases from J, the junction kept 8 bases outside the gene matches. CDR1 and CDR2 from the germline V gene are MNHNS and SASEGT. This CDR3 has 16 residues. Written as DNA, the CDR3 is TGTGCCAGCAGTGAAGCGGCAGGACAGGGAGGGGAAAAACTGTTTTTT. It codes for CASSEAAGQGGEKLFF.

This clone appeared a few times. The CDR3 reads CASAGAGTGELFF. The CDR3 DNA reads as TGTGCCAGCGCAGGCGCCGGCACCGGGGAGCTGTTTTTT. The chain uses TRBV6-5 and TRBJ2-2; D is undetermined. From germline, CDR1 is MNHEY and CDR2 SVGAGI. This CDR3 spans 13 amino acids. V lost 8 bases and J 4 bases, leaving 11 bases between the germline ends.

The chain uses TRBV5-1 and TRBJ1-2, with TRBD1 matching 9 bases. Germline trimming cut 3 bases from V and 2 bases from J; bases unmatched to any gene: 2. The CDR3 contains 14 residues. Germline V CDR1 and CDR2: SGHRS, YFSETQ. CDR3 in amino acids: CASSYGTGNYGYTF. Written as DNA, the CDR3 is TGCGCCAGCAGCTACGGGACAGGGAACTATGGCTACACCTTC.

This clone was seen a few times. J is TRBJ2-2 and V is TRBV19; 9 positions agree with TRBD1. CDR1 is LNHDA and CDR2 is SQIVND in the germline V gene (reference sequence). Losses at the gene ends were 7 bases for V and 6 bases for J; bases not matched to a gene: 9. The length of the CDR3 is 15 residues. The CDR3 region is CASIRTGVSSGELFF. In DNA form, the CDR3 reads TGTGCCAGTATCAGGACAGGGGTGTCTTCCGGGGAGCTGTTTTTT. Full variable domain (missing parts from reference TRBV19 and TRBJ2-2): DGGITQSPKYLFRKEGQNVTLSCEQNLNHDAMYWYRQDPGQGLRLIYYSQIVNDFQKGDIAEGYSVSREKKESFPLTVTSAQKNPTAFYLCASIRTGVSSGELFFGEGSRLTVL.

The chain couples TRBV3-1 (or the pseudogene TRBV3-2) to TRBJ2-7; the match to TRBD1 covers 9 bases. V lost 4 bases and J lost 2; bases outside the gene matches: 9. The CDR3 consists of 16 residues. Germline lookup yields CDR1 LGHDT and CDR2 YNNKEL (reference sequence). CDR3 protein: CASSRLGTGSTYEQYF. The CDR3 bases are TGTGCCAGCAGCCGCCTAGGGACAGGGAGTACCTACGAGCAGTACTTC.

The chain combines TRBV28 with TRBJ2-7; TRBD1 aligns across 7 bases. Unmatched junction bases numbered 7, after V lost 3 bases and J lost 2 bases. CDR1 is MDHEN, CDR2 SYDVKM, per germline. The CDR3 has 15 amino acids. CDR3 protein: CASSFGTGAPYEQYF. The DNA for the CDR3 is TGTGCCAGCAGTTTCGGTACAGGGGCTCCCTACGAGCAGTACTTC.

This clone was counted between two and nine times. The J gene is TRBJ2-3, the V gene TRBV7-9; D may be TRBD2 (5 bases). Germline CDR1 reads SEHNR; CDR2 reads FQNEAQ (reference sequence). This CDR3 comprises 18 residues. The V end was cut by 5 bases, the J end by 6 bases, with 27 bases between. CDR3 sequence: CASSPLSRTERHGDTQYF. DNA of the CDR3: TGTGCCAGCAGCCCCCTTTCACGGACTGAGCGACATGGGGATACGCAGTATTTT.